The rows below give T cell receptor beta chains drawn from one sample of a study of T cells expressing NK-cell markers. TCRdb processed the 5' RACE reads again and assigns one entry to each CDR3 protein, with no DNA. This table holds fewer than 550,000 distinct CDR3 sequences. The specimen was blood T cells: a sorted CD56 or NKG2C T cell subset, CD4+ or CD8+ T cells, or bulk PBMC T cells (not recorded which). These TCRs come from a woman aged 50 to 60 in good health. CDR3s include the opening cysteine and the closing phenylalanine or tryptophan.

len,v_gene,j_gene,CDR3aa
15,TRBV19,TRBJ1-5,CASSMVQGSNQPQHF
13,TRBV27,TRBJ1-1,CASSKQDDTEAFF
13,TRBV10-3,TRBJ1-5,CAIRGGRNQPQHF
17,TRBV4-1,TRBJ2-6,CASSQGDRVSGANVLTF
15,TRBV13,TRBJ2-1,CASRAGREPYNEQFF
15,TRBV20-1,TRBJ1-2,CSARPGTGANYGYTF
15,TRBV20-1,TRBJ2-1,CSASGWGGSYNEQFF
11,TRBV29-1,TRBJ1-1,CSVKGTFEAFF
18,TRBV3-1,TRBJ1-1,CASSGQGAFAVMNTEAFF
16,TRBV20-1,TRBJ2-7,CSARDPFGRASYEQYF
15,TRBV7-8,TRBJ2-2,CASSGDTGYTGELFF
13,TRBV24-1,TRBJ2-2,CATKKGGTGELFF
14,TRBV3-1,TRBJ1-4,CASSQDAARGKLFF
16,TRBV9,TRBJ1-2,CASSTRTDVRDYGYTF
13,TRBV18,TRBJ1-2,CASSPPGIYGYTF
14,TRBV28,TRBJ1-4,CASSSGPVSEKLFF
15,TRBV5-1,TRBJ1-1,CASSLDGDGDTEAFF
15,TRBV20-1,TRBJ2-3,CSALPGATSTDTQYF
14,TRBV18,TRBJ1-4,CASSTGQGQEKLFF
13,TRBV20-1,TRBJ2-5,CSAYNQDKETQYF
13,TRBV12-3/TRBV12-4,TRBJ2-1,CASSGISYNEQFF
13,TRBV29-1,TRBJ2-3,CSVPPSGSGTQYF
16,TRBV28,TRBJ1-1,CASSFQGAFNPTEAFF
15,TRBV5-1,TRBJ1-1,CASRLQGGGTAEAFF
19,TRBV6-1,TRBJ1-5,CASSLPRDRGRPGNQPQHF
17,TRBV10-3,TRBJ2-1,CAISERSGLAVRGGQFF
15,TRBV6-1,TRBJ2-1,CASSDAPLSYNEQFF
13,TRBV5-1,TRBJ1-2,CASSPYREYGYTF
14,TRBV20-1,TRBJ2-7,CSAGGRLAGAEQYF
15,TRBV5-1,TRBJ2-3,CASSLVADRTDTQYF
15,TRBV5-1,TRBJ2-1,CASSLGTSGSHEQFF
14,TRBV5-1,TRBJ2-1,CASSLDGPSREQFF
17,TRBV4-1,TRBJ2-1,CASSQGQRGSSYNEQFF
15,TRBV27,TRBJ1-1,CASKIWGGMNTEAFF
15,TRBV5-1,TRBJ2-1,CASSLQGGLGNEQFF
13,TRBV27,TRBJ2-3,CASSPQAGIAQYF
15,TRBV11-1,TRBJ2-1,CASSLSPGVEDEQFF
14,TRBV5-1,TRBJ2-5,CASSQGQGLETQYF
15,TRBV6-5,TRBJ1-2,CASSYPGGGLYGYTF
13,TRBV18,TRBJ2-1,CASSPPSIPQQFF
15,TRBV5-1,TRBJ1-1,CASSAATGWNTEAFF